This TCR beta chain is from a study of PD-1 blockade in classical Hodgkin lymphoma. Study details: The nivolumab dose that patients received was 3 mg/kg, given intravenously every 2 weeks.

Study-wide points: The CD4+ diversity rise by C4D1 was clearest in complete responders. In newly diagnosed patients, baseline TCR diversity was reportedly below that of healthy donors.

The CDR3 totals 16 residues. From germline, CDR1 is SGHVS and CDR2 FNYEAQ. V shed 1 base and J 0 bases; nucleotides not matched to a gene: 2. Regarding this clone: Antigen specificity is unknown.

All patients relapsed after autologous stem cell transplantation, and brentuximab vedotin exposure varied. Best responses included complete response and partial response; otherwise, the best response was progressive disease. The protocol was immunoSEQ multiplex PCR, while the TCRdb copy is restricted to in-frame clones and leaves out a portion. The top ten hold roughly 15% of the sample, which has 90,000 to 100,000 clones, more than 80% seen once. The sample here was peripheral blood mononuclear cells (PBMCs), taken before the second cycle of nivolumab. The chain employs TRBV7-6 and TRBJ2-1; TRBD2 matches 8 bases. This TCR came from a human donor with classical Hodgkin lymphoma. In DNA, the CDR3 is TGTGCCAGCAGCTTAGAGGCGGGAGGCTCCTACAATGAGCAGTTCTTC. Protein product: CASSLEAGGSYNEQFF.